This TCR beta chain was identified in a study of control samples from healthy donors and cancer patients. The CDR3 has 12 residues. The V gene lost 3 bases and the J gene lost 3 bases, with 3 bases spanning the gap. The germline gives CDR1 LNHDA, CDR2 SQIVND (reference sequence). Method: immunoSEQ multiplex PCR; TCRdb's copy keeps in-frame clones and lacks some. Seen here are tens of thousands of clones, over 85% observed once, and the top ten hold approximately 5.1%. This clone was detected a few times. The clonotype originates from a man aged 55-75 years with colorectal cancer. Material: PBMCs. This sequence joins TRBV19 and TRBJ1-5; no clear D gene. CDR3 protein: CASSMHNQPQHF. The CDR3 nucleotides are TGTGCCAGTAGTATGCACAATCAGCCCCAGCATTTT.